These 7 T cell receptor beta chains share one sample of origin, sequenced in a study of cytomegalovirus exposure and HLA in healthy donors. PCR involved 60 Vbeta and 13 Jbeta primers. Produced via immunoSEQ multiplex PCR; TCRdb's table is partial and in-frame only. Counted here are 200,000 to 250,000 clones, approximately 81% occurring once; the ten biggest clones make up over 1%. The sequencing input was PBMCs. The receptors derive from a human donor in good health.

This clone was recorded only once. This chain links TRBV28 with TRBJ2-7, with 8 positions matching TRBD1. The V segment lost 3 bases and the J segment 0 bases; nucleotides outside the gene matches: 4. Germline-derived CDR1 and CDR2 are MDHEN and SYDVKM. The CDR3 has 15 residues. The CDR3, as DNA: TGTGCCAGCAGTTTCAGGGGGCTCTACTCCTACGAGCAGTACTTC. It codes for CASSFRGLYSYEQYF.

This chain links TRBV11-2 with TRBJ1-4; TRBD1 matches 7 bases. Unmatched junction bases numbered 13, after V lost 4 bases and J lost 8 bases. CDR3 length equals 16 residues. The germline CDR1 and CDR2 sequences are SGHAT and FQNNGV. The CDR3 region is CASSYRQGLGREKLFF. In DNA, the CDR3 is TGTGCCAGCAGCTATCGACAGGGACTAGGGAGGGAAAAACTGTTTTTT.

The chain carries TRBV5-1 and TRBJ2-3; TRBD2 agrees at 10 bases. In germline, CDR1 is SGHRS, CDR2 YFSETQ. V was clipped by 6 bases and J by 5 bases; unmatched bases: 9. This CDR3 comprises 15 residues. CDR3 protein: CASNPTSGPGDTQYF. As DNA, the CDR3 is TGCGCCAGCAACCCGACTAGCGGGCCCGGAGATACGCAGTATTTT.

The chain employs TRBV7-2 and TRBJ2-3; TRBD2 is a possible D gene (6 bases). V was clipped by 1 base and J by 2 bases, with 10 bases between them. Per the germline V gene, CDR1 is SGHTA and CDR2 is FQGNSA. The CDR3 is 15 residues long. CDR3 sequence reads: CASSLGGADTDTQYF. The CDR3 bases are TGTGCCAGCAGCTTAGGCGGGGCGGACACAGATACGCAGTATTTT.

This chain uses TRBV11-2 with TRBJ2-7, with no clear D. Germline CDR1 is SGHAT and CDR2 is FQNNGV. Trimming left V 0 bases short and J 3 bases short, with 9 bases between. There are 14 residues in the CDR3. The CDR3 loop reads CASSLDRAIYEQYF. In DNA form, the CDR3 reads TGTGCCAGCAGCTTAGATCGAGCTATCTACGAGCAGTACTTC.

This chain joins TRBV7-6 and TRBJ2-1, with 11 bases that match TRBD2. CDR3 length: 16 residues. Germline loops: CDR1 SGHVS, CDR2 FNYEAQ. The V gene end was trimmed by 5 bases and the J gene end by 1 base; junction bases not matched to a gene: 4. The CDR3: CASSAGLAGSYNEQFF. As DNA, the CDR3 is TGTGCCAGCAGCGCAGGACTAGCGGGTTCCTACAATGAGCAGTTCTTC.

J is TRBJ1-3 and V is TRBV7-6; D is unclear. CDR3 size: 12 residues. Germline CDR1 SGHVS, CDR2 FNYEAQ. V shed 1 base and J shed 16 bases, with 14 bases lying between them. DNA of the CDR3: TGTGCCAGCAGCTTAGGCTCAGGCGACTATTATTTT. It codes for CASSLGSGDYYF.